This T cell receptor (beta chain) was captured by sequencing in a study of blood T cell repertoires in COVID-19. For the study at large: In each case, the material was cDNA or gDNA derived from T cells, B-cell-depleted T cells, or PBMCs.

As processed by the authors: Estimates of nucleated cell counts were drawn from the amplification of reference gene primers. Method: immunoSEQ multiplex PCR; TCRdb's copy keeps in-frame clones and lacks some. V, J and clone size derive from that table, while D and trimming were established from the DNA sequence. Among approximately 75,000 clones listed, roughly 88% were seen once. Trimming cost V 6 bases and J 5 bases; bases outside gene matches: 8. Germline V CDR1 and CDR2: MNHEY, SVGAGI. The CDR3 extends over 15 amino acids. The receptor was isolated from a woman aged 45-65 years with acute or convalescent COVID-19. The rearrangement links TRBV6-5 to TRBJ1-3, with 9 nucleotides matching TRBD1. Material: peripheral blood. The DNA for the CDR3 is TGTGCCAGCAGGCCGGGACAGGGATCCAGAAACACCATATATTTT. It specifies CASRPGQGSRNTIYF.